Following are 2 T cell receptor beta chains from one sample sequenced in a study of a mutant IDH1 vaccine in newly diagnosed glioma. TCRdb's table, derived via immunoSEQ multiplex PCR, lists solely in-frame clones and lacks some. This sample has under 80,000 clones, with 65% to 90% found just once. Time point reported: baseline, week 1 (first vaccination visit). Treatment denoted: pre-vaccination baseline after standard-of-care therapy. The specimen comprised PBMCs, sampled from a glioma patient treated with radiotherapy, temozolomide or both. These receptors were taken from a man between 25 and 39 years old with glioma.

This sequence joins TRBV29-1 and TRBJ1-1; no firm D call. Trimming took 6 bases from V and 0 from J, leaving 17 bases between them. The CDR3 sequence is 15 residues long. Germline CDR1 SQVTM, CDR2 ANQGSEA. The chain's CDR3 is CSVVVLGRMNTEAFF. CDR3 nucleotide sequence: TGCAGCGTCGTCGTCCTGGGCAGGATGAACACTGAAGCTTTCTTT.

The chain links TRBV19 to TRBJ1-2, with D maybe TRBD1 (5 bases). The ends were cut back, 3 bases at V and 6 bases at J, with 17 bases in the middle. The CDR3 consists of 15 residues. The germline V gene has CDR1 LNHDA and CDR2 SQIVND (reference sequence). CDR3 DNA: TGTGCCAGTAGTATCTGGGCAGGGAGATTGGATGGCTACACCTTC. This encodes CASSIWAGRLDGYTF.